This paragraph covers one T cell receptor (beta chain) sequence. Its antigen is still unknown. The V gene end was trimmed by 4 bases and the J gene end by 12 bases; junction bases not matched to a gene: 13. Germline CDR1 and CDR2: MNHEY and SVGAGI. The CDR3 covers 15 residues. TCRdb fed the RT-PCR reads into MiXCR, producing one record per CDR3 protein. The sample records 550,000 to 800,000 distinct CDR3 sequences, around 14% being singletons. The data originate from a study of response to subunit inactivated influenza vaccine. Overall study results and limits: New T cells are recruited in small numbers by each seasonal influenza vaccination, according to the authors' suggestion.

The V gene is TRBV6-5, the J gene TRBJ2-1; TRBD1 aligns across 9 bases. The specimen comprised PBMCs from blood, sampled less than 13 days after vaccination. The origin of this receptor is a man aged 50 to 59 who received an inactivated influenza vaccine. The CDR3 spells CASSSRDRVVITQFF. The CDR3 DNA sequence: TGTGCCAGCAGTTCCCGGGACAGGGTAGTGATTACGCAGTTCTTC.